These 10 T cell receptor beta chains share one sample of origin, sequenced in a study of T cells after posttransplantation cyclophosphamide. Generated by immunoSEQ multiplex PCR, the TCRdb table keeps only in-frame clones and is missing some. Recorded here are tens of thousands of clones, with no singletons, and the ten leading clones hold 2% to 2.5%. Specimen: PBMCs. Receptor source: a man in his forties in good health, CMV-negative, and a related stem cell transplant donor.

This clone was detected many times. The chain uses TRBV20-1 and TRBJ2-7, with 7 bases fitting TRBD1. V was clipped by 7 bases and J by 3 bases; unmatched bases: 3. Germline V lookup: CDR1 DFQATT, CDR2 SNEGSKA (reference sequence). CDR3 length: 11 amino acids. CDR3 sequence (DNA): TGCAGTGTTCGACAGGGCTACGAGCAGTACTTC. Protein: CSVRQGYEQYF.

In this sample, this clone turned up many times. The rearrangement joins TRBV7-3 to TRBJ2-3; TRBD2 might be the D (6 bases). V was cut by 6 bases and J by 2 bases, with 12 bases left in between. Germline loops: CDR1 SGHTA, CDR2 FQGTGA. CDR3 length equals 14 residues. CDR3 sequence (DNA): TGTGCCAGCAGTCTACTAGCTAACACAGATACGCAGTATTTT. Translating it yields CASSLLANTDTQYF.

The sample holds many counts of this clone. The chain links TRBV14 to TRBJ2-5, with 7 bases lining up with TRBD1. The CDR3 extends over 12 amino acids. Trimming at V came to 4 bases and at J to 13 bases, leaving 9 bases not matched to a gene. The germline V gene encodes CDR1 SGHDN and CDR2 FVKESK. In nucleotides, the CDR3 is TGTGCCAGCAGCCTGGGACAGCCCCCGCGGTACTTC. Encoded protein: CASSLGQPPRYF.

Ten or more counts support this clone. The rearrangement uses TRBV18 and TRBJ2-5, with no clear D. Trimming left V 6 bases short and J 0 bases short, with 8 bases between. The germline V gene encodes CDR1 KGHSH and CDR2 LQKENI. The CDR3 runs to 13 residues. The CDR3 spells CASSPTYQETQYF. The CDR3 bases are TGTGCCAGCTCCCCCACTTACCAAGAGACCCAGTACTTC.

There are many counts of this clone. The gene calls are TRBV9 and TRBJ2-5; a weak D match, TRBD2 (6 bases). Looked up from germline, CDR1 is SGDLS and CDR2 is YYNGEE. V was clipped by 0 bases and J by 2 bases, with 14 bases between them. The CDR3 is 16 residues long. The CDR3 region is CASSVASAGVQETQYF. The CDR3 region has the DNA TGTGCCAGCAGCGTAGCGTCAGCGGGTGTTCAAGAGACCCAGTACTTC.

This clone was counted ten times or more. J is TRBJ2-3 and V is TRBV6-5, with 8 bases identical to TRBD2. Germline-derived CDR1 and CDR2 are MNHEY and SVGAGI. CDR3 length equals 14 residues. The junction had 8 bases not matched to a gene; V was cut back by 6 bases and J by 6 bases. For the CDR3, the DNA is TGTGCCAGCAGGACCGAGCGGGAGTGGGATACGCAGTATTTT. Its protein is CASRTEREWDTQYF.

This clone was seen repeatedly, ten times or more. The rearrangement uses TRBV6-1 and TRBJ1-3, with unresolved D. Germline V CDR1 and CDR2: MNHNS, SASEGT. V lost 1 base, J lost 1 base, and 11 bases lay in between. CDR3 size: 16 residues. DNA of the CDR3: TGTGCCAGCAGTGAAGAGAGGGTGTTGTCTGGAAACACCATATATTTT. Protein product: CASSEERVLSGNTIYF.

This clone was seen at least ten times. Mismatch with germline at one junction end may stem from a read error. The sample contains more than one DNA sequence encoding this CDR3. The genes are TRBV7-7 and TRBJ2-2, with D possibly TRBD1 on 6 matching bases. This CDR3 contains 16 residues. Germline V lookup: CDR1 SSHAT, CDR2 FNYEAQ (reference sequence). CDR3 sequence: CASSPAGTTNTGELFF. Here the CDR3 DNA reads TGTGCTAGCAGCCCAGCCGGGACAACGAACACCGGGGAGCTGTTTTTT. The full variable domain, in which reference TRBV7-7 and TRBJ2-2 provide the parts outside the CDR3, is GAGVSQSPRYKVTKRGQDVTLRCDPISSHATLYWYQQALGQGPEFLTYFNYEAQPDKSGLPSDRFSAERPEGSISTLTIQRTEQRDSAMYRCASSPAGTTNTGELFFGEGSRLTVL.

This clone appeared many times. The chain employs TRBV4-1 and TRBJ2-1; maybe TRBD2 (6 bases). V was clipped by 2 bases and J by 5 bases, with 10 bases between them. Germline-derived CDR1 and CDR2 are MGHRA and YSYEKL. This CDR3 is built from 14 residues. CDR3 residues: CASSQLTGDNEQFF. The CDR3, as DNA: TGCGCCAGCAGCCAACTGACGGGAGACAATGAGCAGTTCTTC.

There are many counts of this clone. The chain combines TRBV19 with TRBJ2-7, with 10 positions matching TRBD2. The last part of the DNA fits TRBJ2-5 better; the J call may be wrong. The CDR3 totals 15 residues. Germline CDR1 reads LNHDA; CDR2 reads SQIVND (reference sequence). The CDR3 coding sequence is TGTGCCAGTAGTATAGTGGGGACTAGCGCAGAGACCCAGTACTTC. As protein: CASSIVGTSAETQYF.